The 11 T cell receptor beta chains presented below share a single source sample, sequenced in a study of graft-versus-host responses after intestinal transplantation. Their recognized antigens are unknown. Sequencing used immunoSEQ multiplex PCR; TCRdb keeps in-frame clones, though not all of them. Here the sample spans fewer than 85,000 clones, over 75% being singletons. Material: unstimulated CD4+ T cells sorted from spleen or lymph node cells, obtained before transplant. The source of these receptors is a human donor who was the organ donor for an intestinal transplant.

This chain connects TRBV15 to TRBJ1-4; TRBD1 aligns across 7 bases. CDR3 size: 14 residues. V lost 1 base, J lost 5 bases, and 1 base stayed unmatched. Per the germline V gene, CDR1 is LNHNV and CDR2 is YYDKDF (reference sequence). The CDR3 protein is CATSRVTGNEKLFF. CDR3 sequence (DNA): TGTGCCACCAGCAGAGTGACAGGGAATGAAAAACTGTTTTTT.

The chain carries TRBV27 and TRBJ1-2; D gene uncertain. The V end was cut by 5 bases, the J end by 8 bases, with 12 bases between. This CDR3 contains 12 residues. The germline V gene has CDR1 MNHEY and CDR2 SMNVEV (reference sequence). The DNA of the CDR3 is TGTGCCAGCAGTAGGCGAGGTGGAGGCTACACCTTC. It translates to CASSRRGGGYTF.

The chain employs TRBV19 and TRBJ2-2; the D gene is possibly TRBD2 (5 bases). The CDR3 spans 14 residues. Germline CDR1 reads LNHDA; CDR2 reads SQIVND (reference sequence). Trimming removed 8 bases from V and 4 bases from J, with 14 bases in between. CDR3 coding DNA: TGTGCCAGTTCTGTGGAGGACGGCACCGGGGAGCTGTTTTTT. Residues: CASSVEDGTGELFF.

The chain employs TRBV7-9 and TRBJ2-3; a weak D match, TRBD1 (6 bases). V shed 6 bases and J shed 1 base, with 11 bases lying between them. Germline values: CDR1 SEHNR, CDR2 FQNEAQ (reference sequence). The CDR3 loop spans 14 amino acids. The CDR3: CASRRAGGTDTQYF. The CDR3 DNA reads TGTGCCAGCAGGCGGGCAGGGGGCACAGATACGCAGTATTTT.

The rearrangement joins TRBV11-2 to TRBJ2-7; maybe TRBD1 (5 bases). Germline CDR1 SGHAT, CDR2 FQNNGV. V dropped 5 bases and J dropped 1 base, with 15 bases sitting between them. The CDR3 runs to 15 residues. CDR3 sequence (DNA): TGTGCCAGCAGCCTAGGTCTTGCAGGGTCCTACGAGCAGTACGTC. Its translation: CASSLGLAGSYEQYV.

The chain joins TRBV6-1 to TRBJ1-5, with 11 positions matching TRBD1. Germline trimming cut 4 bases from V and 4 bases from J; bases unmatched to any gene: 3. The V gene's germline CDR1 is MNHNS and CDR2 SASEGT. The CDR3 is 15 amino acids. The CDR3: CASSAGTGGNQPQHF. CDR3 in DNA: TGTGCCAGCAGTGCCGGGACAGGGGGGAATCAGCCCCAGCATTTT.

The chain has TRBV4-1 and TRBJ2-2; no definite D call. The germline CDR1 and CDR2 sequences are MGHRA and YSYEKL. V was pared by 5 bases and J by 7 bases, with 14 bases between. This CDR3 spans 14 amino acids. The CDR3 loop reads CASSLRPGDGELFF. In DNA, the CDR3 is TGCGCCAGCAGCTTACGCCCTGGAGACGGGGAGCTGTTTTTT.

This rearrangement joins TRBV19 to TRBJ2-5; TRBD1 might be the D (5 bases). With 3 bases removed from V and 3 bases from J, the gap between germline ends came to 11 bases. CDR3 length: 14 residues. Germline CDR1 LNHDA, CDR2 SQIVND (reference sequence). Written as DNA, the CDR3 is TGTGCCAGTAGTATCACCAGGGTAGAAGAGACCCAGTACTTC. It yields the protein CASSITRVEETQYF.

In DNA form, the CDR3 reads TGTGCCAGCAGTCCCCCCTCCAGCTCTGGGGCCAACGTCCTGACTTTC. It encodes CASSPPSSSGANVLTF. The gene calls are TRBV27 and TRBJ2-6; D not certain. Trimming left V 5 bases short and J 0 bases short, with 11 bases between. CDR3 size: 16 residues. Germline V gene lookup returns CDR1 MNHEY and CDR2 SMNVEV (reference sequence).

The chain couples TRBV4-3 to TRBJ1-1; D is unresolved. This CDR3 has 15 residues. Trimming took off 0 bases at V and 0 bases at J, with 8 bases between the two ends. The germline V gene has CDR1 LGHNA and CDR2 YSLEER. The CDR3 loop reads CASSQEGQLNTEAFF. CDR3 DNA sequence: TGCGCCAGCAGCCAAGAGGGCCAACTGAACACTGAAGCTTTCTTT.

This chain links TRBV19 with TRBJ1-3; possibly TRBD1 for D (5 bases). Germline lookup yields CDR1 LNHDA and CDR2 SQIVND (reference sequence). The CDR3 runs 15 residues. The germline V and J ends were trimmed by 4 bases and 0 bases, with 10 bases remaining between them. The CDR3 is CASSTDRYSGNTIYF. The CDR3 region has the DNA TGTGCCAGTAGTACAGACAGATACTCTGGAAACACCATATATTTT.